These 19 T cell receptor beta chains share one sample of origin, sequenced in a study of blood T cell repertoires in COVID-19 (dated by TCRdb to about 2020). Library preparation was by the immunoSEQ multiplex PCR assay. In its TCRdb copy, this immuneACCESS table keeps in-frame sequences only and misses some clones. Where compared with another copy, unresolved V genes explain less than half of these, and the others have no known cause. Here the sample has 100,000 to 150,000 clones; around 84% occur a single time. Around 2.4% of the sample lies in the top ten. Source material: PBMCs or T cells enriched from blood (not recorded which). These receptors came from a man aged 35 to 55 with acute COVID-19.

V and J are TRBV5-1 and TRBJ2-1, with 7 nucleotides matching TRBD2. The CDR3 extends over 15 amino acids. The junction had 11 bases not matched to a gene; V was cut back by 6 bases and J by 5 bases. Germline V gene data show CDR1 as SGHRS and CDR2 as YFSETQ. The CDR3, as DNA: TGCGCCAGCAATGTACTAGCGCATGGAAACAATGAGCAGTTCTTC. Protein product: CASNVLAHGNNEQFF.

The chain joins TRBV5-6 to TRBJ2-2; 8 positions agree with TRBD2. The V gene end was trimmed by 4 bases and the J gene end by 5 bases; junction bases not matched to a gene: 10. In germline, CDR1 is SGHDT, CDR2 YYEEEE. The CDR3 has 16 residues. The CDR3 loop is CASSLLKAGVTGELFF. DNA of the CDR3: TGTGCCAGCAGCCTCCTTAAAGCGGGAGTAACCGGGGAGCTGTTTTTT.

The chain is built from TRBV3-1 (or the pseudogene TRBV3-2) and TRBJ2-1, with a weak D call TRBD2 (6 bases). Germline values: CDR1 LGHDT, CDR2 YNNKEL (reference sequence). Trimming took 4 bases from V and 5 from J, leaving 15 bases between them. The CDR3 sequence is 15 residues long. CDR3 loop: CASSPPGWGDNEQFF. The CDR3, as DNA: TGTGCCAGCAGCCCCCCAGGGTGGGGGGACAATGAGCAGTTCTTC.

V is TRBV27 and J is TRBJ2-7, with D possibly TRBD1 on 6 matching bases. Trimming left V 8 bases short and J 5 bases short, with 22 bases between. Germline V gene lookup returns CDR1 MNHEY and CDR2 SMNVEV (reference sequence). The CDR3 totals 15 residues. The CDR3: CASPFKAGVVDEQYF. CDR3 bases: TGTGCCAGCCCATTCAAGGCAGGGGTGGTGGACGAGCAGTACTTC.

This clone was observed a few times. V is TRBV5-1 and J is TRBJ2-7; 7 positions agree with TRBD1. CDR3 length equals 17 residues. With 4 bases clipped from V and 5 bases from J, the junction kept 18 bases outside the gene matches. In germline, CDR1 is SGHRS, CDR2 YFSETQ. CDR3 nucleotide sequence: TGCGCCAGCAGCGCTGGTCTCTCGACAGGGAATGAGCACGAGCAGTACTTC. Its protein is CASSAGLSTGNEHEQYF.

The V gene is TRBV5-4, the J gene TRBJ2-2, with D possibly being TRBD2 (5 bases). From germline, CDR1 is SGHNT and CDR2 YYREEE (reference sequence). The germline V and J ends were trimmed by 0 bases and 0 bases, with 6 bases remaining between them. This CDR3 is 15 amino acids long. DNA for the CDR3: TGTGCCAGCAGCTTGGGCGGGTCGAACACCGGGGAGCTGTTTTTT. This sequence encodes CASSLGGSNTGELFF.

The chain employs TRBV13 and TRBJ1-2; D not certain. CDR1 and CDR2 (germline): PRHDT, FYEKMQ (reference sequence). The CDR3 spans 15 residues. V lost 5 bases and J 4 bases, leaving 17 bases between the germline ends. The CDR3 region has the DNA TGTGCCAGCAGCATGAGTATCTCCGGGTTCTATGGCTACACCTTC. Translation: CASSMSISGFYGYTF.

The genes are TRBV9 and TRBJ2-2, with D tentatively TRBD2 (7 bases). Germline loops: CDR1 SGDLS, CDR2 YYNGEE. The length of the CDR3 is 16 residues. Trimming took 7 bases from V and 0 from J, leaving 16 bases between them. The chain's CDR3 is CASDWGGAPNTGELFF. The CDR3 DNA reads as TGTGCCAGCGATTGGGGGGGCGCGCCGAACACCGGGGAGCTGTTTTTT.

The chain recombines TRBV7-9 with TRBJ2-7; the D gene is possibly TRBD2 (6 bases). This CDR3 is built from 12 residues. The V gene's germline CDR1 is SEHNR and CDR2 FQNEAQ (reference sequence). V gave up 10 bases and J gave up 4 bases, with 14 bases separating them. CDR3 loop: CATGRGGYEQYF. The CDR3 nucleotides read TGTGCCACGGGACGTGGAGGGTACGAGCAGTACTTC.

Only a few counts were recorded for this clone. This chain uses TRBV7-6 with TRBJ2-1, with TRBD1 matching 7 bases. Germline V gene data show CDR1 as SGHVS and CDR2 as FNYEAQ. The CDR3 is 13 residues long. After removal of 7 bases from V and 4 bases from J, the junction contained 4 bases not matched to a gene. The DNA of the CDR3 is TGTGCCAGCACTCAGGGACAGTACAATGAGCAGTTCTTC. It translates to CASTQGQYNEQFF.

This clone was seen once. The CDR3 bases are TGTGCCAGCAGCTACCGGGACAGGGGCTATGGCTACACCTTC. Translation: CASSYRDRGYGYTF. J is TRBJ1-2 and V is TRBV6-5; the match to TRBD1 covers 10 bases. Germline values: CDR1 MNHEY, CDR2 SVGAGI. The J segment lost 4 bases and the V segment lost 6 bases, leaving 5 bases of the junction unmatched. The CDR3 runs 14 residues.

This clone was observed a handful of times. The chain carries TRBV18 and TRBJ1-3; D perhaps matches TRBD1 (5 bases). V was cut by 0 bases and J by 0 bases, with 12 bases left in between. Germline V gene lookup returns CDR1 KGHSH and CDR2 LQKENI. The CDR3 totals 17 residues. CDR3: CASSPPSTDLSGNTIYF. CDR3 coding DNA: TGTGCCAGCTCACCACCCTCGACAGACCTCTCTGGAAACACCATATATTTT.

This chain links TRBV3-1 (or the pseudogene TRBV3-2) with TRBJ1-1, with TRBD1 identical over 7 bases. The CDR3 runs to 16 residues. V lost 2 bases, J lost 7 bases, and 13 bases stayed unmatched. Per the germline V gene, CDR1 is LGHDT and CDR2 is YNNKEL (reference sequence). CDR3 loop: CASSQKVGQGGLEAFF. The DNA of the CDR3 is TGTGCCAGCAGCCAAAAAGTTGGCCAGGGGGGTCTTGAAGCTTTCTTT.

The J gene is TRBJ2-3, the V gene TRBV19, with TRBD2 matching 9 bases. The CDR3 is made up of 14 amino acids. With 10 bases clipped from V and 5 bases from J, the junction kept 10 bases outside the gene matches. The germline gives CDR1 LNHDA, CDR2 SQIVND (reference sequence). CDR3 sequence: CATRRTSDGDTQYF. The CDR3 bases are TGTGCCACCCGGAGGACTAGCGATGGAGATACGCAGTATTTT.

This clone showed up just once. The rearrangement uses TRBV2 and TRBJ1-2; maybe TRBD1 (6 bases). Trimming shortened V by 6 bases and J by 10 bases, and 15 bases separated the two germline ends. Germline V gene lookup returns CDR1 SNHLY and CDR2 FYNNEI. This CDR3 is built from 12 residues. CDR3 region: CASREGQLDYTF. Written as DNA, the CDR3 is TGTGCCAGCAGAGAGGGACAATTGGACTACACCTTC.

As for this clone: Germline and junction disagree at one end, which may indicate a read error. The chain links TRBV7-7 to TRBJ2-5, with 11 bases identical to TRBD1. This CDR3 has 15 residues. Germline values: CDR1 SSHAT, CDR2 FNYEAQ (reference sequence). The CDR3 DNA reads TGTGCTAGCAGCACGGGACAGGGGGGGCAAGAGACCCAGTACTTC. Amino acids: CASSTGQGGQETQYF. Full variable domain (missing parts from reference TRBV7-7 and TRBJ2-5): GAGVSQSPRYKVTKRGQDVTLRCDPISSHATLYWYQQALGQGPEFLTYFNYEAQPDKSGLPSDRFSAERPEGSISTLTIQRTEQRDSAMYRCASSTGQGGQETQYFGPGTRLLVL.

The chain is built from TRBV7-2 and TRBJ2-6; D may be TRBD1 (5 bases). Trimming removed 3 bases from V and 2 bases from J, with 8 bases in between. The CDR3 consists of 15 residues. Germline V CDR1 and CDR2: SGHTA, FQGNSA. This CDR3 reads CASSFTGTGANVLTF. The CDR3, as DNA: TGTGCCAGCAGCTTTACAGGAACTGGGGCCAACGTCCTGACTTTC.

This rearrangement joins TRBV2 to TRBJ1-3, with 9 bases aligning to TRBD1. The CDR3 extends over 18 amino acids. Germline V gene lookup returns CDR1 SNHLY and CDR2 FYNNEI. Losses at the gene ends were 2 bases for V and 0 bases for J; bases not matched to a gene: 8. The CDR3 loop is CASSEFRTGVFSGNTIYF. As DNA, the CDR3 is TGTGCCAGCAGTGAATTTAGGACAGGGGTCTTCTCTGGAAACACCATATATTTT.

The rearrangement uses TRBV28 and TRBJ1-2, with unresolved D. V lost 6 bases and J 0 bases, leaving 17 bases between the germline ends. This CDR3 is 16 amino acids long. Germline V gene sequence: CDR1 MDHEN, CDR2 SYDVKM. CDR3 loop: CASSPGGSGANYGYTF. DNA for the CDR3: TGTGCCAGCAGCCCCGGAGGGTCCGGAGCTAACTATGGCTACACCTTC.